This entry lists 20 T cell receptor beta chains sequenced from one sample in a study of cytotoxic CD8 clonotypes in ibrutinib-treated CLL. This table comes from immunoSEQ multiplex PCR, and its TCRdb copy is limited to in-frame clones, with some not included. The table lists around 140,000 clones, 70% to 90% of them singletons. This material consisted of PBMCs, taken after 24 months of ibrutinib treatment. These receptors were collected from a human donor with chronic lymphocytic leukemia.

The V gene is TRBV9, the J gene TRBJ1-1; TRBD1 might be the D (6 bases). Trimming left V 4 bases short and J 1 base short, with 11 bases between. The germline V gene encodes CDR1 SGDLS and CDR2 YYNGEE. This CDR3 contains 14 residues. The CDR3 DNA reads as TGTGCCAGCAGCACGAGACAGGCGAACACTGAAGCTTTCTTT. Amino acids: CASSTRQANTEAFF. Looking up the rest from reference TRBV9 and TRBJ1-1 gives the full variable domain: DSGVTQTPKHLITATGQRVTLRCSPRSGDLSVYWYQQSLDQGLQFLIQYYNGEERAKGNILERFSAQQFPDLHSELNLSSLELGDSALYFCASSTRQANTEAFFGQGTRLTVV.

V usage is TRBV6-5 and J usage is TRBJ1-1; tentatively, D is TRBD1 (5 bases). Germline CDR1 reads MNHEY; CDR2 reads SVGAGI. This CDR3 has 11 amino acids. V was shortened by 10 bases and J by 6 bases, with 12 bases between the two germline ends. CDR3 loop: CATRGSAEAFF. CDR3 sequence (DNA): TGTGCCACCCGGGGGAGTGCTGAAGCTTTCTTT.

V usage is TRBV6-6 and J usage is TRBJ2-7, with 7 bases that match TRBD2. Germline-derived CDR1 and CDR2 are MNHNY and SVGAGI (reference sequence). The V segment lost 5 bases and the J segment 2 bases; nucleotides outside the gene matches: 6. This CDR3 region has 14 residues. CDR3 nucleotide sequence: TGTGCCAGCAGTCGAACGGGGGGACCCTACGAGCAGTACTTC. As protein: CASSRTGGPYEQYF.

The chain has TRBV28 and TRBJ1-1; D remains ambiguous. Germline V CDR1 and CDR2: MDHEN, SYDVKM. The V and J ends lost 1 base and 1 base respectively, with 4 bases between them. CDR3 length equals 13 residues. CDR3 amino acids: CASSLSGNTEAFF. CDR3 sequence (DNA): TGTGCCAGCAGTTTATCTGGGAACACTGAAGCTTTCTTT.

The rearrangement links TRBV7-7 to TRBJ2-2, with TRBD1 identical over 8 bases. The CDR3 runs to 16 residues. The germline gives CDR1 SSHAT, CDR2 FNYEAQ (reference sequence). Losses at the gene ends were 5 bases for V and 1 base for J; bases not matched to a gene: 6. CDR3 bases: TGTGCCAGCAGCCTAGGACAGGGTGTGAACACCGGGGAGCTGTTTTTT. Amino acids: CASSLGQGVNTGELFF.

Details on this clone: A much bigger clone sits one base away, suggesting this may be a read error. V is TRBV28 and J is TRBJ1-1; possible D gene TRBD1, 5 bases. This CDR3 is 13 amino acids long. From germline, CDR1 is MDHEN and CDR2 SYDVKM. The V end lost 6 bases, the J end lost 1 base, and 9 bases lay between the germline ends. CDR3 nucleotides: TGTGCCAGCAGCCCGGACAAGAACACTGAAGCTTTCTTT. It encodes CASSPDKNTEAFF.

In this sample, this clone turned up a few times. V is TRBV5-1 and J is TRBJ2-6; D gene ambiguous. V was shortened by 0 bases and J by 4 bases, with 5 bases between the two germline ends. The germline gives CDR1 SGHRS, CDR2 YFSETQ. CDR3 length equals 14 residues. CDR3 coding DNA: TGCGCCAGCAGCTTGGCCGCCGGGGCCAACGTCCTGACTTTC. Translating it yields CASSLAAGANVLTF.

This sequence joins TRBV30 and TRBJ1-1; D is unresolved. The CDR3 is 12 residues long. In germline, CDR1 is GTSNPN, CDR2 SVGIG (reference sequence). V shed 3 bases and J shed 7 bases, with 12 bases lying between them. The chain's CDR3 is CAWSPQQLEAFF. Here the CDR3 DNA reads TGTGCCTGGAGCCCACAACAGCTTGAAGCTTTCTTT. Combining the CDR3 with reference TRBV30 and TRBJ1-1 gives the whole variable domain SQTIHQWPATLVQPVGSPLSLECTVEGTSNPNLYWYRQAAGRGLQLLFYSVGIGQISSEVPQNLSASRPQDRQFILSSKKLLLSDSGFYLCAWSPQQLEAFFGQGTRLTVV.

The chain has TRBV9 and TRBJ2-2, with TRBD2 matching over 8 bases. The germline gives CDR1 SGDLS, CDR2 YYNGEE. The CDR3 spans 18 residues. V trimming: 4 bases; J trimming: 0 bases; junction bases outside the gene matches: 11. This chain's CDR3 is CASSPRGGAQANTGELFF. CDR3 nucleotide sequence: TGTGCCAGCAGCCCCCGGGGGGGCGCACAGGCGAACACCGGGGAGCTGTTTTTT.

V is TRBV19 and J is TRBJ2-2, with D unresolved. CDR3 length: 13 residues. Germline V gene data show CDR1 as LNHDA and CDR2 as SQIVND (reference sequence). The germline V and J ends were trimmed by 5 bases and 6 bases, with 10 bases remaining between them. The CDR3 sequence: CASSPLSSGELFF. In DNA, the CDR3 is TGTGCCAGTAGTCCTCTGAGTTCCGGGGAGCTGTTTTTT.

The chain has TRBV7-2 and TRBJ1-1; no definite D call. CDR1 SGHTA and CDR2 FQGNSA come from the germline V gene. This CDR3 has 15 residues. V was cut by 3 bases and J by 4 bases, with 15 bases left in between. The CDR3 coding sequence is TGTGCCAGCAGCTTTACCCGTCCCCCGGGCACTGAAGCTTTCTTT. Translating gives CASSFTRPPGTEAFF.

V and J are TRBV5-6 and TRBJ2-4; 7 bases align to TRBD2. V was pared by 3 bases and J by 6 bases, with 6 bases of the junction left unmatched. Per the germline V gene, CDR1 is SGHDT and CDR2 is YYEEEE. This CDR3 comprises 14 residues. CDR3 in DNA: TGTGCCAGCAGCTCCTCCCGCGGGGGAAACATTCAGTACTTC. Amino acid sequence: CASSSSRGGNIQYF.

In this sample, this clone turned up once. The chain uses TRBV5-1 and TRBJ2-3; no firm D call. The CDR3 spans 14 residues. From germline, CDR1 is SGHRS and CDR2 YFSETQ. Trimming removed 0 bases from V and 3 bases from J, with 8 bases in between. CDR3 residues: CASSLESLTDTQYF. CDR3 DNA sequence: TGCGCCAGCAGCTTGGAGTCCTTGACAGATACGCAGTATTTT.

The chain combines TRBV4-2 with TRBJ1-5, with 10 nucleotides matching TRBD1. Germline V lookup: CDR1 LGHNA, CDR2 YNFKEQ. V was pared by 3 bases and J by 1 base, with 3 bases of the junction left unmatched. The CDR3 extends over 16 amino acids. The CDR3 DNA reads TGTGCCAGCAGCCATGGGGACAGGGGAAGCAATCAGCCCCAGCATTTT. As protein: CASSHGDRGSNQPQHF.

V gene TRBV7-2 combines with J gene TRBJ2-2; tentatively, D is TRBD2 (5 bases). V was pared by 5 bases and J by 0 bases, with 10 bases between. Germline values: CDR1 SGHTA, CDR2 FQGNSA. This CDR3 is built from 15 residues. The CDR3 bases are TGTGCCAGCAGCCAGACTAATACGAACACCGGGGAGCTGTTTTTT. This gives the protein CASSQTNTNTGELFF.

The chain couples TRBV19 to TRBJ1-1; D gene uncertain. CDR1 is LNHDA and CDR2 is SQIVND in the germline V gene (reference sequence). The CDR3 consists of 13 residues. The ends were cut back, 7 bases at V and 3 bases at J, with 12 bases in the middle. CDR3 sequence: CASTDWGDTEAFF. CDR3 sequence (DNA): TGTGCCAGTACGGATTGGGGAGACACTGAAGCTTTCTTT.

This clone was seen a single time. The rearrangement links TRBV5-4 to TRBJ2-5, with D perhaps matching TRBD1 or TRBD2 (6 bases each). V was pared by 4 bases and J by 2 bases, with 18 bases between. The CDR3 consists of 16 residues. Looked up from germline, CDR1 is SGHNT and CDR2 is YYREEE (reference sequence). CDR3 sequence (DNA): TGTGCCAGCAGCCTGAGGAGGGGGACACCACAAGAGACCCAGTACTTC. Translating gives CASSLRRGTPQETQYF.

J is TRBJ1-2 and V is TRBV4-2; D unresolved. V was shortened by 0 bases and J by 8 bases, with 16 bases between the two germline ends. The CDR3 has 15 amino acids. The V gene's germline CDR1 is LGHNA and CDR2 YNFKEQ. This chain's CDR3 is CASSQDTTGILGYTF. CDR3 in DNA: TGTGCCAGCAGCCAAGATACGACCGGTATCCTGGGCTACACCTTC.

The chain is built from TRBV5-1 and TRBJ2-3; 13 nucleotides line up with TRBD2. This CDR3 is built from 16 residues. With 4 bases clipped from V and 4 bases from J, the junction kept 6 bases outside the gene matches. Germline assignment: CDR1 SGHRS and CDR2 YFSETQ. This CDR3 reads CASSVRLAGGSDTQYF. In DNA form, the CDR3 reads TGCGCCAGCAGCGTTCGACTAGCGGGGGGATCAGATACGCAGTATTTT. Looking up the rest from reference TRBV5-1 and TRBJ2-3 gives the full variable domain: KAGVTQTPRYLIKTRGQQVTLSCSPISGHRSVSWYQQTPGQGLQFLFEYFSETQRNKGNFPGRFSGRQFSNSRSEMNVSTLELGDSALYLCASSVRLAGGSDTQYFGPGTRLTVL.

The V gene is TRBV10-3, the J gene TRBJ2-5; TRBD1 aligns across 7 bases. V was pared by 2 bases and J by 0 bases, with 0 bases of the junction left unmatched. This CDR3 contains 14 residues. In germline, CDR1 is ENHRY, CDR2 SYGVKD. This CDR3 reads CAISEGTDQETQYF. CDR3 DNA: TGTGCCATCAGTGAGGGGACAGACCAAGAGACCCAGTACTTC.